Below, 2 T cell receptor beta chains from the same sample are listed, as sequenced in a study of chemoradiotherapy in HPV16-positive cancers. This table comes from immunoSEQ multiplex PCR, and its TCRdb copy is limited to in-frame clones, with some not included. Of around 40,000 clones listed, around 76% were seen once; the top ten hold roughly 5%. The input for sequencing was blood, taken from a patient who underwent chemoradiotherapy. The receptors shown here come from a human donor with HPV-associated anogenital cancer.

This clone was detected a few times. The chain is built from TRBV5-8 and TRBJ1-2, with 10 bases that match TRBD1. From germline, CDR1 is SGHTS and CDR2 YDEGEE. J was trimmed by 6 bases and V by 6 bases; bases with no gene match: 14. The CDR3 has 16 amino acids. The CDR3 spells CASKGKDRGSWNGYTF. In DNA, the CDR3 is TGTGCCAGCAAAGGAAAGGACAGGGGGAGTTGGAATGGCTACACCTTC.

The chain carries TRBV7-3 and TRBJ2-3; D tentatively reads TRBD1 or TRBD2 (6 bases each). The CDR3 is made up of 14 amino acids. Looked up from germline, CDR1 is SGHTA and CDR2 is FQGTGA. V was trimmed by 3 bases and J by 3 bases, leaving 10 bases between them. CDR3: CASSLGGRTDTQYF. CDR3 DNA: TGTGCCAGCAGCTTGGGGGGCCGGACAGATACGCAGTATTTT.